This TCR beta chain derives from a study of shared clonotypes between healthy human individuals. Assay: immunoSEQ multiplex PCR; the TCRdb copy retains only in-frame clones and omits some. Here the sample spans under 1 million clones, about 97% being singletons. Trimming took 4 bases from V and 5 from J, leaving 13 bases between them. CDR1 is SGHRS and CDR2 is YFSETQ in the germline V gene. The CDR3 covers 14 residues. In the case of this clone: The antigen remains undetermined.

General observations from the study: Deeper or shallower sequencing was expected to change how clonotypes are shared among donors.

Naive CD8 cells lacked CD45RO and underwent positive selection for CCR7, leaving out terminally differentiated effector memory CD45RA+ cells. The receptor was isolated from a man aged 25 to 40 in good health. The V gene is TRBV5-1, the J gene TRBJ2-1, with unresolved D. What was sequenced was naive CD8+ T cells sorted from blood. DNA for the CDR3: TGCGCCAGCAGCCTCGGGCGGAGCGACAATGAGCAGTTCTTC. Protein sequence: CASSLGRSDNEQFF.